Below, 16 T cell receptor beta chains from the same sample are listed, as sequenced in a study of blood T cell repertoires in COVID-19. The assay was immunoSEQ multiplex PCR, and TCRdb's table has in-frame clones only and misses some. The profile covers 250,000 to 400,000 clones, with approximately 89% appearing a single time and 1.5% to 2% taken by the ten largest. The material sequenced was peripheral blood. The source of these receptors is a woman in her twenties or thirties with COVID-19, enrolled during active disease.

The chain carries TRBV18 and TRBJ1-3; no clear D gene. This CDR3 is built from 14 residues. In germline, CDR1 is KGHSH, CDR2 LQKENI. V was pared by 3 bases and J by 4 bases, with 10 bases between. CDR3 region: CASSPEGAGNTIYF. The CDR3 DNA reads as TGTGCCAGCTCACCCGAGGGAGCGGGAAACACCATATATTTT. Full variable domain (rest looked up from reference TRBV18 and TRBJ1-3): NAGVMQNPRHLVRRRGQEARLRCSPMKGHSHVYWYRQLPEEGLKFMVYLQKENIIDESGMPKERFSAEFPKEGPSILRIQQVVRGDSAAYFCASSPEGAGNTIYFGEGSWLTVV.

The rearrangement joins TRBV5-4 to TRBJ2-1, with D possibly TRBD1 on 6 matching bases. Germline CDR1 reads SGHNT; CDR2 reads YYREEE (reference sequence). Trimming cost V 4 bases and J 8 bases, with 10 bases left between them. The CDR3 runs to 12 residues. The CDR3 DNA follows: TGTGCCAGCAGCAACCAGGGGTATGAGCAGTTCTTC. This translates into CASSNQGYEQFF.

The chain has TRBV9 and TRBJ2-5; tentative D call: TRBD1 (7 bases). The V end lost 4 bases, the J end lost 3 bases, and 13 bases lay between the germline ends. This CDR3 comprises 14 residues. Germline V gives CDR1 SGDLS, CDR2 YYNGEE. Here the CDR3 DNA reads TGTGCCAGCAGCAGAACCAGGGGGGAAGAGACCCAGTACTTC. It specifies CASSRTRGEETQYF.

The chain links TRBV6-2 or TRBV6-3 to TRBJ1-5, with 8 bases fitting TRBD1. Germline V gene lookup returns CDR1 MNHEY and CDR2 SVGEGT. J was trimmed by 6 bases and V by 0 bases; bases with no gene match: 7. This CDR3 comprises 16 residues. CDR3 loop: CASSYSRPGGFQPQHF. CDR3 in DNA: TGTGCCAGCAGTTACTCGAGGCCAGGGGGCTTTCAGCCCCAGCATTTT.

The chain is built from TRBV18 and TRBJ2-5; D is uncertain. V lost 3 bases and J 4 bases, leaving 12 bases between the germline ends. Germline CDR1 KGHSH, CDR2 LQKENI. The CDR3 runs to 14 residues. This CDR3 is CASSPLGSRETQYF. The CDR3 DNA follows: TGTGCCAGCTCACCTTTAGGTAGCCGAGAGACCCAGTACTTC.

This clone has only one observation. V is TRBV7-2 and J is TRBJ2-2, with 9 positions matching TRBD1. Germline assignment: CDR1 SGHTA and CDR2 FQGNSA. This CDR3 is built from 17 residues. J gave up 4 bases and V 5 bases, and 11 bases lay outside the gene matches. The chain's CDR3 is CASSGTGGAFFTGELFF. CDR3 sequence (DNA): TGTGCCAGCAGCGGCACAGGGGGCGCATTCTTCACCGGGGAGCTGTTTTTT.

The chain links TRBV19 to TRBJ1-1, with D possibly matching TRBD1 (5 bases). V lost 2 bases and J 12 bases, leaving 16 bases between the germline ends. This CDR3 is built from 13 residues. Germline values: CDR1 LNHDA, CDR2 SQIVND (reference sequence). The CDR3, as DNA: TGTGCCAGTAGTATAATGGGAGGGACGTCGCCTTTCTTT. This translates into CASSIMGGTSPFF.

This clone has only a few counts. V and J are TRBV4-2 and TRBJ1-5; 7 nucleotides line up with TRBD1. J gave up 0 bases and V 5 bases, and 7 bases lay outside the gene matches. This CDR3 is 16 amino acids long. Per the germline V gene, CDR1 is LGHNA and CDR2 is YNFKEQ. The CDR3 reads CASSYTRDSSNQPQHF. The CDR3 DNA is TGTGCCAGCAGCTATACTAGGGACAGTAGCAATCAGCCCCAGCATTTT.

This chain joins TRBV11-3 and TRBJ2-2, with TRBD1 as a possible D gene (5 bases). The CDR3 spans 16 residues. Germline-derived CDR1 and CDR2 are SGHNT and YENEEA. The V gene lost 0 bases and the J gene lost 5 bases, with 13 bases spanning the gap. The CDR3 DNA follows: TGTGCCAGCAGCTTAGAGGGCAGGGAAGCGACCGGGGAGCTGTTTTTT. This encodes CASSLEGREATGELFF. The full variable domain, completed using reference TRBV11-3 and TRBJ2-2, is EAGVVQSPRYKIIEKKQPVAFWCNPISGHNTLYWYLQNLGQGPELLIRYENEEAVDDSQLPKDRFSAERLKGVDSTLKIQPAELGDSAVYLCASSLEGREATGELFFGEGSRLTVL.

This chain joins TRBV27 and TRBJ2-3; the D gene is possibly TRBD2 (7 bases). The CDR3 has 14 residues. Looked up from germline, CDR1 is MNHEY and CDR2 is SMNVEV (reference sequence). The V gene lost 4 bases and the J gene lost 2 bases, with 10 bases spanning the gap. CDR3 residues: CASSSRGATDTQYF. The CDR3 DNA reads as TGTGCCAGCAGTTCTCGGGGGGCCACAGATACGCAGTATTTT.

The chain employs TRBV7-2 and TRBJ2-1, with D perhaps TRBD1 (6 bases). Deletions cut 1 base from V and 4 bases from J, with 11 bases between. Germline CDR1 is SGHTA and CDR2 is FQGNSA. The CDR3 runs to 15 residues. CDR3 in amino acids: CASSLGPGEYNEQFF. DNA for the CDR3: TGTGCCAGCAGCTTAGGGCCAGGGGAGTACAATGAGCAGTTCTTC. The variable domain in full, with the rest retrieved from reference TRBV7-2 and TRBJ2-1, is GAGVSQSPSNKVTEKGKDVELRCDPISGHTALYWYRQSLGQGLEFLIYFQGNSAPDKSGLPSDRFSAERTGGSVSTLTIQRTQQEDSAVYLCASSLGPGEYNEQFFGPGTRLTVL.

The chain couples TRBV18 to TRBJ2-6, with D possibly being TRBD2 (5 bases). Per the germline V gene, CDR1 is KGHSH and CDR2 is LQKENI. This CDR3 region has 14 residues. V was cut by 5 bases and J by 0 bases, with 5 bases left in between. Written as DNA, the CDR3 is TGTGCCAGCTCAGAGGGCTCTGGGGCCAACGTCCTGACTTTC. It yields the protein CASSEGSGANVLTF.

This clone occurred once. V and J are TRBV2 and TRBJ2-7, with D perhaps matching TRBD1 (6 bases). The V gene's germline CDR1 is SNHLY and CDR2 FYNNEI. With 5 bases removed from V and 2 bases from J, the gap between germline ends came to 16 bases. The CDR3 is 15 residues long. The CDR3 loop is CASSPQGTPPYEQYF. In nucleotides, the CDR3 is TGTGCCAGCAGTCCTCAAGGGACACCCCCCTACGAGCAGTACTTC.

J is TRBJ2-3 and V is TRBV12-3 or TRBV12-4; TRBD2 might be the D (6 bases). The CDR3 runs to 12 residues. V was cut by 11 bases and J by 0 bases, with 9 bases left in between. The CDR3 region is CAGGTSTDTQYF. The CDR3 DNA reads as TGTGCCGGGGGGACCAGCACAGATACGCAGTATTTT.

This clone appeared many times. The chain carries TRBV4-3 and TRBJ2-1; 10 bases fit TRBD2. CDR1 is LGHNA, CDR2 YSLEER, per germline. This CDR3 spans 16 amino acids. The V segment lost 0 bases and the J segment 7 bases; nucleotides outside the gene matches: 6. CDR3 DNA: TGCGCCAGCAGCCAAGATAGTGGTAGCGGGGGGAATGAGCAGTTCTTC. Translation: CASSQDSGSGGNEQFF.

This chain links TRBV5-6 with TRBJ1-5; a weak D match, TRBD1 (5 bases). Trimming pared 0 bases from V and 5 bases from J, leaving 9 bases between. The CDR3 contains 14 residues. CDR1 and CDR2 (germline): SGHDT, YYEEEE. The CDR3 DNA reads TGTGCCAGCAGCTTGGTTGGGGGGGATCAGCCCCAGCATTTT. The encoded protein is CASSLVGGDQPQHF.